This TCR beta chain was obtained from a study of graft-versus-host responses after intestinal transplantation. Study details: Multivisceral, liver-intestinal, or isolated intestinal grafts were transplanted into recipients. Among the recipients, all got anti-thymocyte globulin induction and then tacrolimus and steroids for approximately 3 years.

The protocol was immunoSEQ multiplex PCR, while the TCRdb copy is restricted to in-frame clones and leaves out a portion. The profile shows tens of thousands of clones, approximately 94% of them singletons. The germline CDR1 and CDR2 sequences are SNHLY and FYNNEI. The CDR3 loop spans 16 amino acids. General study results and limits: Peak levels of circulating GvH clones tracked with early post-transplant HvG declines. Elevated graft-versus-host to host-versus-graft clonal ratios in allografts were recorded for patients with graft-donor T cell macrochimerism.

A remark on this clone: What it binds is unknown.

V and J are TRBV2 and TRBJ1-6; possibly TRBD1 for D (6 bases). The sequence derives from a human donor who was the organ donor for an intestinal transplant. The sequencing used unstimulated CD4+ T cells sorted from spleen or lymph node cells, collected before transplant. Written as DNA, the CDR3 is TGTGTCACCTCGATTCTTGCCGGGACAAGTTATTCACCCCTCCACTTT. Translated, it gives CVTSILAGTSYSPLHF.